This TCR beta chain was sequenced during a study of blood T cell repertoires in COVID-19. Study summary: The study drew acute and convalescent COVID-19 samples from the United States, Italy and Spain. The analysed material was cDNA or gDNA that came from T cells, B-cell-depleted T cells, or PBMCs.

Authors' processing steps: Counts of nucleated cells, estimated from reference gene primer amplification, were obtained. Sequencing used immunoSEQ multiplex PCR; TCRdb keeps in-frame clones, though not all of them. V, J and clone size are taken as reported in that table, and D and trimming were inferred from the DNA itself. The table has 250,000 to 300,000 clones, about four fifths seen once. Looked up from germline, CDR1 is KGHSH and CDR2 is LQKENI. J gave up 1 base and V 2 bases, and 3 bases lay outside the gene matches. The CDR3 has 16 amino acids. V usage is TRBV18 and J usage is TRBJ2-5; 11 bases line up with TRBD2. The sequenced material came from peripheral blood. This receptor was identified in a man aged 80 or over with acute or convalescent COVID-19. CDR3 sequence: CASSPRLAGSQETQYF. The CDR3, as DNA: TGTGCCAGCTCACCAAGACTAGCGGGATCCCAAGAGACCCAGTACTTC.